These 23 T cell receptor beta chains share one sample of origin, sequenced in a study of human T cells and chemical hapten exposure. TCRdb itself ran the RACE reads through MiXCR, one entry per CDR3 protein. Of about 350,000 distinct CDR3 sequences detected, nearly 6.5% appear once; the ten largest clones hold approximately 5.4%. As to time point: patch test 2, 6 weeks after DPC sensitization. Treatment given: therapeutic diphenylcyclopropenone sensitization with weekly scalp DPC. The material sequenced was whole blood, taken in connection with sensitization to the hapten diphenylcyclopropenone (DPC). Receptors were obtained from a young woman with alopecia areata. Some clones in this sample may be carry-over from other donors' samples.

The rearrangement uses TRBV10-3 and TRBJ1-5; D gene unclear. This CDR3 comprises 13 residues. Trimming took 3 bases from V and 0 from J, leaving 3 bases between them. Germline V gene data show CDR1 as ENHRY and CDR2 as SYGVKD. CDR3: CAISDNSNQPQHF. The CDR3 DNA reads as TGTGCCATCAGTGATAATAGCAATCAGCCCCAGCATTTT.

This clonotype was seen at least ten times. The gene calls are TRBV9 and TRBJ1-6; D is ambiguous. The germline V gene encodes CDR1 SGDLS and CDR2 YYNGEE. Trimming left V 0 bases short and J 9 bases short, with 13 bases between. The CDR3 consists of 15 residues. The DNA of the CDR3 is TGTGCCAGCAGCGTAGTTATCAGGTCGGGTTCACCCCTCCACTTT. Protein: CASSVVIRSGSPLHF.

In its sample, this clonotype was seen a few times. The CDR3 nucleotides read TGCGCCAGCAGCCCGCAGGGGGGGAGCAATCAGCCCCAGCATTTT. Translated, it gives CASSPQGGSNQPQHF. The chain has TRBV5-1 and TRBJ1-5; 7 nucleotides align to TRBD1. The CDR3 contains 15 residues. The junction had 5 bases not matched to a gene; V was cut back by 4 bases and J by 1 base. Germline lookup yields CDR1 SGHRS and CDR2 YFSETQ.

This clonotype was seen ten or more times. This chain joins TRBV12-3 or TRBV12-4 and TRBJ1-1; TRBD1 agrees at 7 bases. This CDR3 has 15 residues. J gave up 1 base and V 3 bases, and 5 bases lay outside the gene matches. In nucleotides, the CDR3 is TGTGCCAGCAGTTTCAGGACAGGACCGAACACTGAAGCTTTCTTT. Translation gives CASSFRTGPNTEAFF.

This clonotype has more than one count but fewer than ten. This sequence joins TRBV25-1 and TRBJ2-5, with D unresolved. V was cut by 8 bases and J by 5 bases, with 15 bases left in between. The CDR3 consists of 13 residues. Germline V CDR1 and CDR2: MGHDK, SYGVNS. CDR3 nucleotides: TGTGCCAGCCTACGGACGCCCGTGGAGACCCAGTACTTC. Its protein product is CASLRTPVETQYF. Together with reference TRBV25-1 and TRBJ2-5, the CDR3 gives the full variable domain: EADIYQTPRYLVIGTGKKITLECSQTMGHDKMYWYQQDPGMELHLIHYSYGVNSTEKGDLSSESTVSRIRTEHFPLTLESARPSHTSQYLCASLRTPVETQYFGPGTRLLVL.

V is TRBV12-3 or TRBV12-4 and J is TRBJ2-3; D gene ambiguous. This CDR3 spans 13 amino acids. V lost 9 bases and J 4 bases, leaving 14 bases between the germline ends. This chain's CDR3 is CASDSSNADTQYF. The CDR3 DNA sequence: TGTGCCAGTGATAGCTCCAATGCAGATACGCAGTATTTT.

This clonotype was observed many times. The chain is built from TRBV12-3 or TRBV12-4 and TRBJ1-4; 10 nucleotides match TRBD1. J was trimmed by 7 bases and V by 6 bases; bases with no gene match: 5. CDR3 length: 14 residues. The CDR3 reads CASRPTGGIEKLFF. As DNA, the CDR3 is TGTGCCAGCAGGCCGACAGGGGGCATTGAAAAACTGTTTTTT.

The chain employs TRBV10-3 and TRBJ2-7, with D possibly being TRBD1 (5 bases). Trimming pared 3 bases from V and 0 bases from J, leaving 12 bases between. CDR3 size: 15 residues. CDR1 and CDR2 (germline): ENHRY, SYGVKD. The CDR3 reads CAISDPTETSYEQYF. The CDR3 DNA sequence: TGTGCCATCAGTGACCCGACAGAGACCTCCTACGAGCAGTACTTC.

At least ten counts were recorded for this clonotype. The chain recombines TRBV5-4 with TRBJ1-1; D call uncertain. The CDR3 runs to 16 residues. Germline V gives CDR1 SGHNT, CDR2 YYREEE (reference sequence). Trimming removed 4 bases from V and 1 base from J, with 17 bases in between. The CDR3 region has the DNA TGTGCCAGCAGCCCCCCGCCAACGTCGGGGAACACTGAAGCTTTCTTT. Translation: CASSPPPTSGNTEAFF.

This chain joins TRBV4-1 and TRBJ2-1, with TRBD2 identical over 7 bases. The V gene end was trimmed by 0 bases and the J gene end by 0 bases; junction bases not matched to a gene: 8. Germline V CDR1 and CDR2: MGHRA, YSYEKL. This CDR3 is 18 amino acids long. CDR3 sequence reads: CASSQEHGGVSSYNEQFF. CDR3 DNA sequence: TGCGCCAGCAGCCAAGAGCATGGGGGGGTAAGCTCCTACAATGAGCAGTTCTTC.

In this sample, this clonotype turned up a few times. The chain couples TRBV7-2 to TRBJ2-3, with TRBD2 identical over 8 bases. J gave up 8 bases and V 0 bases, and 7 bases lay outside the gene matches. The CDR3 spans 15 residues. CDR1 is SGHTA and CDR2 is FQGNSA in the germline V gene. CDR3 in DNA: TGTGCCAGCAGCTTAGCCGGGGGGGCCGGAGTTACGCAGTATTTT. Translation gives CASSLAGGAGVTQYF.

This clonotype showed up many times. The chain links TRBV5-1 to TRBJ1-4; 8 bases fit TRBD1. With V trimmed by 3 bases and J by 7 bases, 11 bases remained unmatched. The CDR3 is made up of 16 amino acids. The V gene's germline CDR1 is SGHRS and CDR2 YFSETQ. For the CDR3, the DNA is TGCGCCAGCAGCTCGACCACCGGGACAGGCGTTGAAAAACTGTTTTTT. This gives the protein CASSSTTGTGVEKLFF.

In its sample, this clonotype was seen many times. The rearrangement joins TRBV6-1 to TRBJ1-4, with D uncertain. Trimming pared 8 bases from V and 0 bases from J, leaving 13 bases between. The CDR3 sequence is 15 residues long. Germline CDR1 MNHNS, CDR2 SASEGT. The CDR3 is CASGTQPSTNEKLFF. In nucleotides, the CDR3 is TGTGCCAGCGGTACCCAGCCATCAACTAATGAAAAACTGTTTTTT.

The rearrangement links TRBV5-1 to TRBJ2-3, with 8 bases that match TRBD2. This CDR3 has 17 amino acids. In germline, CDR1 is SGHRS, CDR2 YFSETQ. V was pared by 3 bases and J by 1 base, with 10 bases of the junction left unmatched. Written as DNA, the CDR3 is TGCGCCAGCAGCTCATTGGGAAGCGGGGGCCGCACAGATACGCAGTATTTT. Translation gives CASSSLGSGGRTDTQYF.

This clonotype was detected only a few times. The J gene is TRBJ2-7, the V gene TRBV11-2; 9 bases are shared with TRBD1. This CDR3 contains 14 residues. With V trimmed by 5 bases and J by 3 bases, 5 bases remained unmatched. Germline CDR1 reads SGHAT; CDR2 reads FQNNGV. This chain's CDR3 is CASSPLTGGYEQYF. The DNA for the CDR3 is TGTGCCAGCAGCCCGCTGACAGGGGGCTACGAGCAGTACTTC.

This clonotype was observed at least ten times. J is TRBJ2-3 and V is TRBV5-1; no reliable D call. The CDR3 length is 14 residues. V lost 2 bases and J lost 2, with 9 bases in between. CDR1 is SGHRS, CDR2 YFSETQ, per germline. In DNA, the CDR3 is TGCGCCAGCAGCTTCTTACAGCACACAGATACGCAGTATTTT. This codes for CASSFLQHTDTQYF.

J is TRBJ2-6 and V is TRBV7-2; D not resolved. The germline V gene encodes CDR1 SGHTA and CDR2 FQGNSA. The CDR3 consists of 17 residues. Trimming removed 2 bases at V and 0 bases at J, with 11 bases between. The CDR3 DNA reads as TGTGCCAGCAGCTTATCCTGGGCCTACTCTGGGGCCAACGTCCTGACTTTC. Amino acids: CASSLSWAYSGANVLTF.

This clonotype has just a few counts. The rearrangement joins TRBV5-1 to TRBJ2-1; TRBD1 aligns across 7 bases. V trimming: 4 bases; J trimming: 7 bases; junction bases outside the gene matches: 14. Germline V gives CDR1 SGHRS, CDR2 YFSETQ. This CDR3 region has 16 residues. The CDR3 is CASSLNPGQTFNEQFF. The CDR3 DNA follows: TGCGCCAGCAGCCTCAATCCGGGACAGACTTTTAATGAGCAGTTCTTC.

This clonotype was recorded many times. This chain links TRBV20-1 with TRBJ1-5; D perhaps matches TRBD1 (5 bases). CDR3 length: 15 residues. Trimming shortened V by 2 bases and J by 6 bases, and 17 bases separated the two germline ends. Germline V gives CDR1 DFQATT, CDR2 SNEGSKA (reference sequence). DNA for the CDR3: TGCAGTGCTAGACTCACAGGAGGGTGGGGTCAGCCCCAGCATTTT. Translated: CSARLTGGWGQPQHF.

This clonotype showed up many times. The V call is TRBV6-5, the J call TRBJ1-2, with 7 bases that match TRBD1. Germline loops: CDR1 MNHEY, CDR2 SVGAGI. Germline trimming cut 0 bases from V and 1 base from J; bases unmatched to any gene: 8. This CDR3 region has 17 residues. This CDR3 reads CASSYSPGTAVNYGYTF. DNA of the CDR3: TGTGCCAGCAGTTACTCCCCTGGGACAGCCGTTAACTATGGCTACACCTTC.

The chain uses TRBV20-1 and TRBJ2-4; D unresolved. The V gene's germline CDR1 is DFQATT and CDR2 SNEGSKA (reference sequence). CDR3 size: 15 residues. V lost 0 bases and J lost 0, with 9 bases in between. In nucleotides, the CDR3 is TGCAGTGCTAGAGATGTCGGTGTAGCCAAAAACATTCAGTACTTC. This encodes CSARDVGVAKNIQYF.

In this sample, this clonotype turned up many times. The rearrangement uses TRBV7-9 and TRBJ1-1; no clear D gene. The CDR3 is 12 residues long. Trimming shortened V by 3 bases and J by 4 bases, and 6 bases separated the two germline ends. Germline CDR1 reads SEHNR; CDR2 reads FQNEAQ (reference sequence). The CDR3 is CASSFMSTEAFF. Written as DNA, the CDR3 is TGTGCCAGCAGCTTTATGAGCACTGAAGCTTTCTTT.

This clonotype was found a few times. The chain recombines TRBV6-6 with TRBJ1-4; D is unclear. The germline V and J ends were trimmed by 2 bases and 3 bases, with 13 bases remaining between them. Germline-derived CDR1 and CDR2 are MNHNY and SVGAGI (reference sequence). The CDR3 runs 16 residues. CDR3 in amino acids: CASSYPGSGSNEKLFF. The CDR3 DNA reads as TGTGCCAGCAGTTACCCCGGAAGCGGGTCTAATGAAAAACTGTTTTTT.